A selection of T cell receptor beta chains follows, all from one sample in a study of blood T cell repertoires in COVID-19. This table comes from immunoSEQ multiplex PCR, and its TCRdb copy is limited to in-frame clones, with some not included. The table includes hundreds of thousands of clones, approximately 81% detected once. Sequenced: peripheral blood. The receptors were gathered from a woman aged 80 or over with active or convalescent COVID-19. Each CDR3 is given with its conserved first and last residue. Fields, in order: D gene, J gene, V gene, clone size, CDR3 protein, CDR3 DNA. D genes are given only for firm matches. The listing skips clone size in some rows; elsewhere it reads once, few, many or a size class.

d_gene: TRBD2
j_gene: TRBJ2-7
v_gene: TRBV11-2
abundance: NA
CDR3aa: CASSISGGLLEQYF
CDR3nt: TGTGCCAGCAGCATTAGCGGGGGTTTACTCGAGCAGTACTTC

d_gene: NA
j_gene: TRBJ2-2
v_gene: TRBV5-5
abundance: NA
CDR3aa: CASSLAPTRGTGELFF
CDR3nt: TGTGCCAGCAGCTTGGCTCCGACCCGAGGGACCGGGGAGCTGTTTTTT

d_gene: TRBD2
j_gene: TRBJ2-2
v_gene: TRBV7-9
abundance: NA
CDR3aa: CASSLRLAGDTGELFF
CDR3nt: TGTGCCAGCAGCTTAAGGCTAGCGGGCGACACCGGGGAGCTGTTTTTT

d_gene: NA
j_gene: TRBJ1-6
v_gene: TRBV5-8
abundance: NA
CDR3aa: CASSLQSSSYNSPLHF
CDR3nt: TGTGCCAGCAGCTTGCAGTCTAGCTCCTATAATTCACCCCTCCACTTT

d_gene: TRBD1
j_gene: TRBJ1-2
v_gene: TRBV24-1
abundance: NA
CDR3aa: CATSVGGTGGPGNYGYTF
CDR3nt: TGTGCCACCAGTGTTGGAGGGACAGGGGGCCCAGGGAACTATGGCTACACCTTC

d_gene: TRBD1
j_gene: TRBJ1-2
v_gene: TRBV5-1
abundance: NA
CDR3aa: CASSTGQGYNYGYTF
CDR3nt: TGCGCCAGCAGCACAGGACAGGGCTATAACTATGGCTACACCTTC

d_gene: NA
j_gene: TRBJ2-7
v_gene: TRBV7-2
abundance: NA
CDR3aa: CASSLSVSYEQYF
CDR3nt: TGTGCCAGCAGCTTAAGTGTCAGCTACGAGCAGTACTTC

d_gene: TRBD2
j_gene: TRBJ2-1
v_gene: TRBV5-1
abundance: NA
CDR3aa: CASSFLPGTSGNNEQFF
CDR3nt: TGCGCCAGCAGCTTTCTCCCCGGGACTAGCGGGAACAATGAGCAGTTCTTC

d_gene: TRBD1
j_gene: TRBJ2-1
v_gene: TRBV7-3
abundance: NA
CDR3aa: CASSLRGGAYNEQFF
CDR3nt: TGTGCCAGCAGCTTAAGAGGGGGCGCCTACAATGAGCAGTTCTTC

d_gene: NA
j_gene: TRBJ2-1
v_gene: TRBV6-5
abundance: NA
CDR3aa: CASSLTGRHGYEQFF
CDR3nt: TGTGCCAGCAGTCTAACGGGGAGACACGGGTATGAGCAGTTCTTC

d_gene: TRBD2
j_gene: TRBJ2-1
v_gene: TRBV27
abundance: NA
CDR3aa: CASSFGTSGSNEQFF
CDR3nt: TGTGCCAGCAGCTTCGGGACTAGCGGGAGCAATGAGCAGTTCTTC

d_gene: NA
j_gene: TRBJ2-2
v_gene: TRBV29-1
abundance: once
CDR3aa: CSVEKGVPHGELFF
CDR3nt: TGCAGCGTTGAAAAAGGGGTCCCCCACGGGGAGCTGTTTTTT

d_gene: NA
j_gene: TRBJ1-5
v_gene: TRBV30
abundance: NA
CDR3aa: CAWSPRTSPQPQHF
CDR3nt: TGTGCCTGGAGTCCCCGGACAAGCCCCCAGCCCCAGCATTTT

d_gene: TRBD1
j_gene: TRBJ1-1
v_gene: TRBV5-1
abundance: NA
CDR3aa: CASSYSGTGWTEAFF
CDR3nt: TGCGCCAGCAGCTACTCCGGGACAGGGTGGACTGAAGCTTTCTTT

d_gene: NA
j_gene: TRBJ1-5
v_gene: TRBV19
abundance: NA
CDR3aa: CASHSRGRDSNQPQHF
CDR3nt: TGTGCCAGTCATTCTCGTGGCAGGGATAGCAATCAGCCCCAGCATTTT

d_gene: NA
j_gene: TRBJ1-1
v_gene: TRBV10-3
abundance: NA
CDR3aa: CAISPTVDTEAFF
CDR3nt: TGTGCCATCAGCCCGACAGTGGACACTGAAGCTTTCTTT

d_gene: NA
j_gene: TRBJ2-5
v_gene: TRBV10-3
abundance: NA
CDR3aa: CAISENLAGETQYF
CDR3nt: TGTGCCATCAGTGAGAACCTGGCGGGAGAGACCCAGTACTTC

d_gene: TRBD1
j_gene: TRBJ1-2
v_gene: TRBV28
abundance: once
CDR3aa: CASSLTVPQGHGYTF
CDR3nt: TGTGCCAGCAGTTTGACGGTCCCACAGGGGCATGGCTACACCTTC

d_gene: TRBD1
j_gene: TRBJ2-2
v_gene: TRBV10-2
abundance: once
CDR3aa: CASSEPTGANTGELFF
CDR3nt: TGCGCCAGCAGTGAGCCGACAGGGGCAAACACCGGGGAGCTGTTTTTT

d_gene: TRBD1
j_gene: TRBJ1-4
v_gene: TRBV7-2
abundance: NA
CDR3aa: CASSRQGGKNEKLFF
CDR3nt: TGTGCCAGCAGTCGACAGGGGGGGAAGAATGAAAAACTGTTTTTT

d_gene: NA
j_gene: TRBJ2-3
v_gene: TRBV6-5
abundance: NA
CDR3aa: CASSYRQGGTQYF
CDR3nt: TGTGCCAGCAGTTACCGGCAGGGAGGTACGCAGTATTTT

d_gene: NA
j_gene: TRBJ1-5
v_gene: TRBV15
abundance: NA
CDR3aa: CATSRGGQQRNQPQHF
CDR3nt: TGTGCCACCAGCAGAGGAGGGCAGCAACGCAATCAGCCCCAGCATTTT

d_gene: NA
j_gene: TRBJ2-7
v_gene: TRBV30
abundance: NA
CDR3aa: CAWSPQTTYEQYF
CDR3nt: TGTGCCTGGAGTCCTCAGACTACCTACGAGCAGTACTTC

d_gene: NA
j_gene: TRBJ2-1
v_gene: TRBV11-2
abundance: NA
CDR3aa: CASSQLTSEQLF
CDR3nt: TGTGCCAGCAGTCAACTAACTAGTGAGCAGCTCTTC

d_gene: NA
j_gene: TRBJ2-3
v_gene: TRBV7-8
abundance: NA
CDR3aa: CASTTFGGGTDTQYF
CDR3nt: TGTGCCAGCACAACTTTCGGCGGTGGCACAGATACGCAGTATTTT

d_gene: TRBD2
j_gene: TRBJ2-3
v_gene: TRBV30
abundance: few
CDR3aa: CAWSVGGGADTQYF
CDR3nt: TGTGCCTGGAGTGTTGGCGGGGGGGCAGATACGCAGTATTTT

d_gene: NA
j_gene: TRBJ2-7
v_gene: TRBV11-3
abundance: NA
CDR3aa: CASSLGAVQGYEQYF
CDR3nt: TGTGCCAGCAGCTTAGGGGCGGTCCAGGGGTACGAGCAGTACTTC

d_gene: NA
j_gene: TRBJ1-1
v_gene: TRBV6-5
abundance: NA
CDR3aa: CASSSFRTERGTEAFF
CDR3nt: TGTGCCAGCAGTTCTTTCCGGACAGAACGGGGCACTGAAGCTTTCTTT

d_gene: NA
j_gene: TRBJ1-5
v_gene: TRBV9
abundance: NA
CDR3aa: CASSVPGGWTMHNQPQHF
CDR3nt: TGTGCCAGCAGCGTCCCCGGGGGGTGGACGATGCACAATCAGCCCCAGCATTTT

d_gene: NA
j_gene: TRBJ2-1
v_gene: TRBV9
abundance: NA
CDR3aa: CASSPGGALGQFF
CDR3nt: TGTGCCAGCAGCCCTGGGGGGGCCCTGGGGCAGTTCTTC

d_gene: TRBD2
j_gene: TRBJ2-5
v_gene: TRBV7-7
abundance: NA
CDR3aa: CASSQAGLPGQETQYF
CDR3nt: TGTGCCAGCAGCCAAGCGGGGCTCCCAGGCCAAGAGACCCAGTACTTC

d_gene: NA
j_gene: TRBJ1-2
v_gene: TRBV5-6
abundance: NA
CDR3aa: CASSLLATNRDGYTF
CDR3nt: TGTGCCAGCAGCTTGTTGGCGACCAACAGGGATGGCTACACCTTC

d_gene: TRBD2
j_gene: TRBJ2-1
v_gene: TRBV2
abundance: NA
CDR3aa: CASRGLAGGSGEQFF
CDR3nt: TGTGCCAGCAGAGGACTAGCGGGGGGGAGTGGTGAGCAGTTCTTC

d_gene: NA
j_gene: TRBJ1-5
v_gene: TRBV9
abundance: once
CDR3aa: CASSQGGGNQPQHF
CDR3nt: TGTGCCAGCAGTCAAGGGGGTGGCAATCAGCCCCAGCATTTT

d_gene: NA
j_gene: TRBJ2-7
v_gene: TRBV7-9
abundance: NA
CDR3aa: CASSGLINYEQYF
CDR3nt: TGTGCCAGCTCCGGACTGATAAACTACGAGCAGTACTTC

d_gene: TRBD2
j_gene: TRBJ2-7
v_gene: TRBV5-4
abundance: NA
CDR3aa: CASSSGGSRSSYEQYF
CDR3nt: TGTGCCAGCAGCTCCGGCGGGAGTAGGAGCTCCTACGAGCAGTACTTC

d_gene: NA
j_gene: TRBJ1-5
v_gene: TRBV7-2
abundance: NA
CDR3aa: CASSSLGQPQHF
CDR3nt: TGTGCCAGCAGCTCCCTCGGGCAGCCCCAGCATTTT

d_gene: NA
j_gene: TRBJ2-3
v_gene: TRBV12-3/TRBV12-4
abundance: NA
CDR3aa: CASRQPITDTQYF
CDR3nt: TGTGCCAGCAGACAACCAATCACAGATACGCAGTATTTT

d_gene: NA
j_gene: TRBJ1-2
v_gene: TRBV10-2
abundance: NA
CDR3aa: CASSPRRDGYTF
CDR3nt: TGCGCCAGCAGCCCGCGGAGGGATGGCTACACCTTC

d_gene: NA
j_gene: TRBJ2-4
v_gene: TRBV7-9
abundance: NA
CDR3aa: CASSLRGAKNIQYF
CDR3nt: TGTGCCAGCAGCTTACGGGGGGCCAAAAACATTCAGTACTTC

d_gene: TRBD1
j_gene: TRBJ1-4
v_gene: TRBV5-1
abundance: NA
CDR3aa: CASSFTGGATNEKLFF
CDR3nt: TGCGCCAGCAGCTTTACAGGGGGCGCAACTAATGAAAAACTGTTTTTT

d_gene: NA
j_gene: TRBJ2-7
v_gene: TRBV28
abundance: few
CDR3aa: CASSLGLTYEQYF
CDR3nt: TGTGCCAGCAGCCTGGGACTCACCTACGAGCAGTACTTC

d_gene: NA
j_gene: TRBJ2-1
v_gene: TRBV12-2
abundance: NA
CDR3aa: CASRLVVPSGLYNEQFF
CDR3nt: TGTGCAAGTCGCTTAGTAGTCCCTAGCGGACTTTACAATGAGCAGTTCTTC

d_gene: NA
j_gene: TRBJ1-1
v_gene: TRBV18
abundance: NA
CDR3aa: CASSPRTDQAFF
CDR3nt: TGTGCCAGCTCACCTAGGACAGACCAAGCTTTCTTT

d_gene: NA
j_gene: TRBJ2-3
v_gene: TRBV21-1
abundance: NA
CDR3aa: CASSTLERVRTSGGAGTDTQYF
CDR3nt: TGTGCCAGCAGCACCCTTGAGAGGGTAAGGACTAGCGGGGGGGCCGGCACAGATACGCAGTATTTT

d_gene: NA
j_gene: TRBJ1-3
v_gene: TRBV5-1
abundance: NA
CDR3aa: CASSPQGSGNTIYF
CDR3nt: TGCGCCAGCAGCCCCCAGGGGTCTGGAAACACCATATATTTT

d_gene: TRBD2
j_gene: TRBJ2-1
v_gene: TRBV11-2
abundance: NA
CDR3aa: CASSTDSGRAYNEQFF
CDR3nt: TGTGCCAGCAGCACCGATAGCGGGAGGGCCTACAATGAGCAGTTCTTC

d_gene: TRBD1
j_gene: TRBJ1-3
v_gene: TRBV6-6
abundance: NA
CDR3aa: CASSSADRAGNTIYF
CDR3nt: TGTGCCAGCAGTTCCGCGGACAGGGCTGGAAACACCATATATTTT

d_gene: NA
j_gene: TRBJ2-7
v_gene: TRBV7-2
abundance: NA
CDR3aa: CASSLASGSYSYEQYF
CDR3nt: TGTGCCAGCAGCTTAGCTTCGGGGTCCTACTCCTACGAGCAGTACTTC

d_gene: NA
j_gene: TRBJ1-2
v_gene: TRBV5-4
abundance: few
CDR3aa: CASSTDSLYGYTF
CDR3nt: TGTGCCAGCAGCACCGACAGCTTATATGGCTACACCTTC

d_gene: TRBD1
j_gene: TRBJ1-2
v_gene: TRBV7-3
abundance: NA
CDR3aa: CASSWGQGQGYTF
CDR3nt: TGTGCCAGCAGCTGGGGACAGGGCCAAGGCTACACCTTC

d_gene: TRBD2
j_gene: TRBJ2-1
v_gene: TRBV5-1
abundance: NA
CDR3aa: CASSFLAGVSYNEQFF
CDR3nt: TGCGCCAGCAGCTTCCTAGCGGGAGTTTCCTACAATGAGCAGTTCTTC